A single sample gave rise to the 30 T cell receptor beta chains below, sequenced in a study of human T cells and chemical hapten exposure. TCRdb re-derived calls from the RACE reads in MiXCR, one entry per CDR3 protein. Of 270,000 or so distinct CDR3 sequences in the sample, 7.7% were seen once. The time point here: pre-sensitization, week 0. Sample treatment: therapeutic diphenylcyclopropenone sensitization with weekly scalp DPC. The starting material was whole blood, obtained in connection with sensitization to the hapten diphenylcyclopropenone (DPC). These TCRs come from a man aged 18 to 30 with alopecia areata. Some clones in this sample may be carry-over from other donors' samples.

There are many counts of this clonotype. J is TRBJ2-4 and V is TRBV12-3 or TRBV12-4; 7 nucleotides agree with TRBD1. This CDR3 is built from 19 residues. V was clipped by 1 base and J by 0 bases; unmatched bases: 12. As DNA, the CDR3 is TGTGCCAGCAGTTTAGGCCGGCGAGGGACAGTCCTAGCCAAAAACATTCAGTACTTC. Its protein product is CASSLGRRGTVLAKNIQYF.

The chain is built from TRBV20-1 and TRBJ2-2; TRBD2 aligns across 7 bases. With 3 bases clipped from V and 1 base from J, the junction kept 5 bases outside the gene matches. Per germline, CDR1 DFQATT and CDR2 SNEGSKA (reference sequence). This CDR3 comprises 15 residues. DNA for the CDR3: TGCAGTGCTAGCGGGCTAGCGGAGAACACCGGGGAGCTGTTTTTT. It specifies CSASGLAENTGELFF.

This clonotype has ten or more counts. The rearrangement links TRBV7-2 to TRBJ1-1; D remains unclear. This CDR3 contains 12 residues. Trimming removed 8 bases at V and 3 bases at J, with 10 bases between. The germline CDR1 and CDR2 sequences are SGHTA and FQGNSA. The CDR3 region has the DNA TGTGCCAGCTCGTTCACTCACACTGAAGCTTTCTTT. Residues: CASSFTHTEAFF.

In its sample, this clonotype was seen a few times. The V and J genes are TRBV25-1 and TRBJ2-7; the match to TRBD1 covers 8 bases. V shed 3 bases and J 4 bases; nucleotides not matched to a gene: 8. CDR1 is MGHDK, CDR2 SYGVNS, per germline. The CDR3 contains 15 residues. The CDR3 nucleotides read TGTGCCAGCAGTGACAACACAGGGGGGACTTACGAGCAGTACTTC. Amino acid sequence: CASSDNTGGTYEQYF.

The J gene is TRBJ2-1, the V gene TRBV11-3; D possibly corresponds to TRBD1 (7 bases). This CDR3 is built from 15 residues. Germline-derived CDR1 and CDR2 are SGHNT and YENEEA. Trimming removed 5 bases at V and 3 bases at J, with 14 bases between. The DNA of the CDR3 is TGTGCCAGCAGCCCGCAGGGGGGCCTCTACAATGAGCAGTTCTTC. It specifies CASSPQGGLYNEQFF.

This clonotype showed up just a few times. J is TRBJ2-5 and V is TRBV7-9; 12 bases agree with TRBD2. The CDR3 runs 16 residues. In germline, CDR1 is SEHNR, CDR2 FQNEAQ (reference sequence). Trimming cost V 5 bases and J 2 bases; bases outside gene matches: 6. The DNA of the CDR3 is TGTGCCAGCAGCCCCCCAGGGACTAGCGGGCAAGAGACCCAGTACTTC. Its translation is CASSPPGTSGQETQYF.

The genes are TRBV4-1 and TRBJ2-5; 8 nucleotides match TRBD2. Germline loops: CDR1 MGHRA, CDR2 YSYEKL. The V segment lost 4 bases and the J segment 4 bases; nucleotides outside the gene matches: 5. This CDR3 has 14 residues. CDR3 bases: TGCGCCAGCAGCCGCTTACTAGCGGCAGAGACCCAGTACTTC. This codes for CASSRLLAAETQYF.

The chain is built from TRBV14 and TRBJ1-1, with D hard to call. There are 14 residues in the CDR3. The germline V gene has CDR1 SGHDN and CDR2 FVKESK. The ends were cut back, 2 bases at V and 10 bases at J, with 17 bases in the middle. The CDR3 is CASSQSGLTPGAFF. The CDR3 coding sequence is TGTGCCAGCAGCCAATCTGGACTCACCCCGGGAGCTTTCTTT.

In this sample, this clonotype turned up a few times. The genes are TRBV20-1 and TRBJ2-7, with a possible D match to TRBD1 (7 bases). CDR1 DFQATT and CDR2 SNEGSKA come from the germline V gene (reference sequence). Trimming cost V 7 bases and J 4 bases, with 20 bases left between them. The CDR3 is made up of 14 amino acids. The CDR3 here is CSVSPATGTYEQYF. The CDR3 DNA reads as TGCAGTGTAAGCCCCGCGACAGGGACTTACGAGCAGTACTTC.

This clonotype has just a few counts. The chain links TRBV2 to TRBJ1-1; maybe TRBD1 (6 bases). Germline-derived CDR1 and CDR2 are SNHLY and FYNNEI. V was shortened by 4 bases and J by 11 bases, with 20 bases between the two germline ends. CDR3 length: 14 amino acids. CDR3 in DNA: TGTGCCAGCAGTGGGGGCCTACAGGGCGGAGGGGCTTTCTTT. Amino acids: CASSGGLQGGGAFF.

This clonotype showed up just a few times. The V and J genes are TRBV10-3 and TRBJ2-1, with TRBD2 identical over 9 bases. This CDR3 has 13 residues. In germline, CDR1 is ENHRY, CDR2 SYGVKD. V shed 6 bases and J 8 bases; nucleotides not matched to a gene: 5. CDR3 nucleotide sequence: TGTGCCATCAGCTTAGCGGGGGTGGATGAGCAGTTCTTC. Amino acid sequence: CAISLAGVDEQFF.

The genes are TRBV2 and TRBJ2-1; 7 bases match TRBD2. V was pared by 11 bases and J by 1 base, with 11 bases of the junction left unmatched. CDR3 length equals 15 residues. CDR1 is SNHLY and CDR2 is FYNNEI in the germline V gene. The DNA of the CDR3 is TGTGCCTCCTCGGGGGGAATGTCATCCTACAATGAGCAGTTCTTC. Amino acid sequence: CASSGGMSSYNEQFF.

This clonotype was found many times. The chain joins TRBV12-3 or TRBV12-4 to TRBJ1-5; D gene unclear. Trimming shortened V by 3 bases and J by 10 bases, and 10 bases separated the two germline ends. This CDR3 has 12 residues. The CDR3 sequence is CASSFGYGPQHF. The CDR3 bases are TGTGCCAGCAGTTTCGGATATGGCCCCCAGCATTTT.

This clonotype was seen many times. The V and J genes are TRBV6-6 and TRBJ2-1; TRBD2 might be the D (5 bases). Germline values: CDR1 MNHNY, CDR2 SVGAGI (reference sequence). Trimming cost V 6 bases and J 5 bases, with 20 bases left between them. This CDR3 has 16 amino acids. CDR3 DNA sequence: TGTGCCAGCAGCTTAGCGACTACTAATCCACACAATGAGCAGTTCTTC. It translates to CASSLATTNPHNEQFF.

This clonotype was counted at least ten times. The rearrangement uses TRBV4-1 and TRBJ1-1; D is unclear. The germline V gene has CDR1 MGHRA and CDR2 YSYEKL. The CDR3 extends over 12 amino acids. V was trimmed by 4 bases and J by 8 bases, leaving 11 bases between them. CDR3 sequence: CASSPPWREAFF. As DNA, the CDR3 is TGCGCCAGCAGCCCTCCGTGGCGGGAAGCTTTCTTT.

This clonotype was recorded at least ten times. V usage is TRBV5-1 and J usage is TRBJ1-6; D is ambiguous. The CDR3 is 13 amino acids. The V end was cut by 4 bases, the J end by 7 bases, with 9 bases between. Germline CDR1 SGHRS, CDR2 YFSETQ. CDR3 sequence reads: CASSTGRNSPLHF. The CDR3 DNA reads as TGCGCCAGCAGCACCGGACGGAATTCACCCCTCCACTTT.

The chain links TRBV9 to TRBJ2-3, with 9 bases fitting TRBD1. In germline, CDR1 is SGDLS, CDR2 YYNGEE. This CDR3 comprises 15 residues. The J segment lost 4 bases and the V segment lost 3 bases, leaving 6 bases of the junction unmatched. CDR3 protein: CASSGGTGFADTQYF. In nucleotides, the CDR3 is TGTGCCAGCAGCGGGGGGACAGGGTTTGCAGATACGCAGTATTTT.

This clonotype came up a few times. The chain links TRBV28 to TRBJ1-2, with a possible D match to TRBD1 (5 bases). Trimming shortened V by 5 bases and J by 5 bases, and 12 bases separated the two germline ends. The CDR3 covers 13 residues. Germline V gene lookup returns CDR1 MDHEN and CDR2 SYDVKM. The CDR3 bases are TGTGCCAGCAGTCAGCCTAGACAGTATGGCTACACCTTC. It is translated as CASSQPRQYGYTF.

The chain is built from TRBV4-3 and TRBJ1-3; 7 bases align to TRBD1. J lost 0 bases, V lost 0 bases, and 5 bases had no gene match. This CDR3 comprises 17 residues. Germline CDR1 LGHNA, CDR2 YSLEER. The CDR3, as DNA: TGCGCCAGCAGCCAAGATGGGACAGCCGGCTCTGGAAACACCATATATTTT. Translated, it gives CASSQDGTAGSGNTIYF.

This clonotype was seen ten or more times. The chain is built from TRBV5-1 and TRBJ2-5; 14 nucleotides align to TRBD2. There are 17 residues in the CDR3. Germline V gives CDR1 SGHRS, CDR2 YFSETQ. J lost 2 bases, V lost 4 bases, and 7 bases had no gene match. Here the CDR3 reads CASSRRLAGGQQETQYF. The CDR3 nucleotides are TGCGCCAGCAGCCGCCGACTAGCGGGGGGGCAGCAAGAGACCCAGTACTTC.

The table lists this clonotype with a few counts. The chain has TRBV27 and TRBJ2-2; the D call may be TRBD1 or TRBD2 (5 bases each). The V gene lost 4 bases and the J gene lost 6 bases, with 18 bases spanning the gap. Germline V gives CDR1 MNHEY, CDR2 SMNVEV (reference sequence). The CDR3 totals 16 residues. CDR3 sequence (DNA): TGTGCCAGCAGTTCTCTGCCCGGGGCGACGTCCGGGGAGCTGTTTTTT. Its protein is CASSSLPGATSGELFF.

The genes are TRBV18 and TRBJ1-2; the D gene is possibly TRBD1 (6 bases). The germline V gene has CDR1 KGHSH and CDR2 LQKENI. This CDR3 has 15 amino acids. Trimming cost V 3 bases and J 2 bases, with 13 bases left between them. CDR3 loop: CASSPRTEGNYGYTF. The CDR3 DNA follows: TGTGCCAGCTCACCTCGGACAGAAGGCAACTATGGCTACACCTTC. Looking up the rest from reference TRBV18 and TRBJ1-2 gives the full variable domain: NAGVMQNPRHLVRRRGQEARLRCSPMKGHSHVYWYRQLPEEGLKFMVYLQKENIIDESGMPKERFSAEFPKEGPSILRIQQVVRGDSAAYFCASSPRTEGNYGYTFGSGTRLTVV.

A few counts support this clonotype. The chain employs TRBV28 and TRBJ1-5; TRBD1 matches at 7 bases. With 6 bases clipped from V and 2 bases from J, the junction kept 7 bases outside the gene matches. The CDR3 length is 15 residues. Germline V gene lookup returns CDR1 MDHEN and CDR2 SYDVKM. CDR3 sequence: CASSPTGDRNQPQHF. The CDR3, as DNA: TGTGCCAGCAGCCCCACAGGGGACCGCAATCAGCCCCAGCATTTT. The variable domain in full, with the rest retrieved from reference TRBV28 and TRBJ1-5, is DVKVTQSSRYLVKRTGEKVFLECVQDMDHENMFWYRQDPGLGLRLIYFSYDVKMKEKGDIPEGYSVSREKKERFSLILESASTNQTSMYLCASSPTGDRNQPQHFGDGTRLSIL.

The rearrangement uses TRBV24-1 and TRBJ2-3; possible D gene TRBD2, 5 bases. CDR3 length equals 14 residues. The V end lost 2 bases, the J end lost 0 bases, and 5 bases lay between the germline ends. Germline CDR1 and CDR2: KGHDR and SFDVKD. The CDR3 region is CATSDWTSTDTQYF. CDR3 coding DNA: TGTGCCACCAGTGATTGGACTAGCACAGATACGCAGTATTTT.

This clonotype was observed many times. The rearrangement links TRBV3-1 to TRBJ2-3; 10 nucleotides align to TRBD1. V lost 3 bases to trimming and J lost 4 bases; unmatched junction nucleotides: 10. Per the germline V gene, CDR1 is LGHDT and CDR2 is YNNKEL (reference sequence). The CDR3 is 17 amino acids. The CDR3 is CASSHARTGGFADTQYF. The CDR3 nucleotides read TGTGCCAGCAGCCATGCCCGGACAGGGGGGTTCGCAGATACGCAGTATTTT.

The V call is TRBV14, the J call TRBJ1-1; D is uncertain. There are 13 residues in the CDR3. The germline V gene encodes CDR1 SGHDN and CDR2 FVKESK. V was cut by 0 bases and J by 6 bases, with 8 bases left in between. CDR3 DNA sequence: TGTGCCAGCAGCCAAGATTGGGGAGCTGAAGCTTTCTTT. Protein sequence: CASSQDWGAEAFF.

This clonotype was counted between two and nine times. V usage is TRBV10-3 and J usage is TRBJ2-7; 7 bases match TRBD1. Per the germline V gene, CDR1 is ENHRY and CDR2 is SYGVKD. The V and J ends lost 6 bases and 3 bases, in that order; junction bases with no gene match: 5. This CDR3 has 13 amino acids. CDR3 amino acids: CAIRSSGGYEQYV. Here the CDR3 DNA reads TGTGCCATCAGGAGTTCAGGGGGCTACGAGCAGTACGTC.

J is TRBJ1-6 and V is TRBV16, with D uncertain. V lost 4 bases and J 4 bases, leaving 8 bases between the germline ends. Germline V CDR1 and CDR2: KGHSY, FQNENV. The CDR3 spans 14 residues. The CDR3 loop reads CASSRGSYNSPLHF. Here the CDR3 DNA reads TGTGCCAGCAGCCGTGGGAGTTATAATTCACCCCTCCACTTT.

CDR3 sequence reads: CASSPRNGDHEQYF. The CDR3 coding sequence is TGTGCCAGCTCACCAAGGAACGGGGACCACGAGCAGTACTTC. The chain joins TRBV18 to TRBJ2-7; D may correspond to TRBD1 or TRBD2 (5 bases each). Germline assignment: CDR1 KGHSH and CDR2 LQKENI. The V gene lost 2 bases and the J gene lost 5 bases, with 13 bases spanning the gap. This CDR3 spans 14 amino acids.

This clonotype appeared a few times. The chain couples TRBV19 to TRBJ2-3, with D possibly matching TRBD2 (5 bases). The CDR3 totals 14 residues. CDR1 and CDR2 from the germline V gene are LNHDA and SQIVND (reference sequence). The V gene lost 4 bases and the J gene lost 3 bases, with 11 bases spanning the gap. The CDR3: CASSSLWRTDTQYF. The CDR3 region has the DNA TGTGCCAGTAGTAGTTTATGGAGGACAGATACGCAGTATTTT. The complete variable domain, with remaining parts taken from reference TRBV19 and TRBJ2-3, reads DGGITQSPKYLFRKEGQNVTLSCEQNLNHDAMYWYRQDPGQGLRLIYYSQIVNDFQKGDIAEGYSVSREKKESFPLTVTSAQKNPTAFYLCASSSLWRTDTQYFGPGTRLTVL.